These 32 T cell receptor beta chains were sequenced from one sample in a study of early T cells in non-severe SARS-CoV-2 infection. TCRdb passed the 5' RACE reads through MiXCR, listing each CDR3 protein once. Of roughly 120,000 distinct CDR3 sequences detected, roughly 12% appear once; the ten largest clones hold approximately 3.5%. The source was whole blood, collected at baseline. These receptors were collected from an adult who was a healthcare worker with PCR-confirmed SARS-CoV-2 infection or an uninfected control (not recorded which).

The rearrangement links TRBV9 to TRBJ1-1, with TRBD1 matching over 9 bases. Germline-derived CDR1 and CDR2 are SGDLS and YYNGEE. The junction had 5 bases not matched to a gene; V was cut back by 4 bases and J by 10 bases. The CDR3 sequence is 12 residues long. CDR3 amino acids: CASSPRTGVAFF. The CDR3 DNA follows: TGTGCCAGCAGCCCGCGGACAGGGGTAGCTTTCTTT.

This clonotype turned up a few times. V is TRBV5-1 and J is TRBJ1-4; TRBD1 is a possible D gene (6 bases). The V gene lost 4 bases and the J gene lost 8 bases, with 15 bases spanning the gap. The CDR3 consists of 14 residues. Germline V gene data show CDR1 as SGHRS and CDR2 as YFSETQ. CDR3 residues: CASSPLGGWEKLFF. The CDR3 DNA is TGCGCCAGCAGCCCCCTTGGGGGCTGGGAAAAACTGTTTTTT.

The chain joins TRBV7-9 to TRBJ2-2; possible D gene TRBD2, 5 bases. V gave up 1 base and J gave up 1 base, with 13 bases separating them. The CDR3 consists of 17 residues. Germline-derived CDR1 and CDR2 are SEHNR and FQNEAQ (reference sequence). The CDR3 bases are TGTGCCAGCAGCTTAGTACCTAGGAGGAAGAACACCGGGGAGCTGTTTTTT. Encoded protein: CASSLVPRRKNTGELFF.

J is TRBJ1-5 and V is TRBV5-1; 7 bases align to TRBD1. The germline CDR1 and CDR2 sequences are SGHRS and YFSETQ. V gave up 3 bases and J gave up 5 bases; unmatched junction bases: 2. This CDR3 has 13 amino acids. The CDR3 region is CASSSRGDQPQHF. The DNA of the CDR3 is TGCGCCAGCAGCTCCAGGGGGGATCAGCCCCAGCATTTT.

This clonotype was observed many times. The chain uses TRBV14 and TRBJ1-1; D uncertain. The V gene lost 4 bases and the J gene lost 0 bases, with 6 bases spanning the gap. The CDR3 has 13 amino acids. The germline CDR1 and CDR2 sequences are SGHDN and FVKESK. The CDR3 nucleotides are TGTGCCAGCAGCCGCGACCTGAACACTGAAGCTTTCTTT. This sequence encodes CASSRDLNTEAFF.

In this sample, this clonotype turned up many times. The chain employs TRBV30 and TRBJ2-7; D tentatively fits TRBD1 or TRBD2 (5 bases each). Germline-derived CDR1 and CDR2 are GTSNPN and SVGIG (reference sequence). With 5 bases removed from V and 0 bases from J, the gap between germline ends came to 11 bases. This CDR3 has 13 residues. The CDR3 is CAWARDLSYEQYF. The CDR3 region has the DNA TGTGCCTGGGCCCGGGACCTCTCCTACGAGCAGTACTTC.

There are many counts of this clonotype. The chain is built from TRBV28 and TRBJ1-2, with a possible D match to TRBD1 (5 bases). Germline lookup yields CDR1 MDHEN and CDR2 SYDVKM. This CDR3 has 14 residues. Trimming took off 5 bases at V and 1 base at J, with 11 bases between the two ends. The CDR3 nucleotides read TGTGCCAGCAGTGGGACTGAAAGTAACTATGGCTACACCTTC. This encodes CASSGTESNYGYTF.

This clonotype was observed a few times. This chain links TRBV7-6 with TRBJ2-1; unclear D gene. This CDR3 has 13 amino acids. V was trimmed by 1 base and J by 8 bases, leaving 9 bases between them. Germline V lookup: CDR1 SGHVS, CDR2 FNYEAQ. Here the CDR3 DNA reads TGTGCCAGCAGCTTAGGCTACTCCCATGAGCAGTTCTTC. Its protein product is CASSLGYSHEQFF.

In its sample, this clonotype was seen many times. The V and J genes are TRBV20-1 and TRBJ1-5; D remains ambiguous. This CDR3 region has 13 residues. The V end was cut by 6 bases, the J end by 0 bases, with 9 bases between. Looked up from germline, CDR1 is DFQATT and CDR2 is SNEGSKA (reference sequence). The CDR3 nucleotides read TGCAGTGCCCAGCGGGGTAGCAATCAGCCCCAGCATTTT. Protein product: CSAQRGSNQPQHF.

This clonotype was seen a handful of times. The chain uses TRBV27 and TRBJ2-5; 7 nucleotides line up with TRBD1. Germline V gene lookup returns CDR1 MNHEY and CDR2 SMNVEV (reference sequence). The CDR3 has 15 amino acids. With V trimmed by 2 bases and J by 0 bases, 3 bases remained unmatched. The CDR3 loop reads CASSLGDSYQETQYF. CDR3 sequence (DNA): TGTGCCAGCAGTTTAGGGGACAGTTACCAAGAGACCCAGTACTTC.

The chain couples TRBV29-1 to TRBJ2-7; the match to TRBD1 covers 9 bases. The CDR3 extends over 13 amino acids. Losses at the gene ends were 5 bases for V and 3 bases for J; bases not matched to a gene: 5. From germline, CDR1 is SQVTM and CDR2 ANQGSEA. The CDR3 region has the DNA TGCAGCGTTAAGGACAGGGGTAACTACGAGCAGTACTTC. It specifies CSVKDRGNYEQYF.

The J gene is TRBJ1-1, the V gene TRBV28; D is ambiguous. The germline CDR1 and CDR2 sequences are MDHEN and SYDVKM. V lost 6 bases and J lost 3, with 8 bases in between. The length of the CDR3 is 12 residues. In nucleotides, the CDR3 is TGTGCCAGCAGATTACGGGACACTGAAGCTTTCTTT. Encoded protein: CASRLRDTEAFF.

V and J are TRBV19 and TRBJ2-7, with TRBD2 as a possible D gene (5 bases). Germline V gives CDR1 LNHDA, CDR2 SQIVND (reference sequence). The V end was cut by 3 bases, the J end by 2 bases, with 11 bases between. This CDR3 has 14 amino acids. The CDR3 loop reads CASSIWTGTYEQYF. The CDR3 nucleotides read TGTGCCAGTAGTATTTGGACGGGGACCTACGAGCAGTACTTC. The full variable domain, with the rest looked up from reference TRBV19 and TRBJ2-7, is DGGITQSPKYLFRKEGQNVTLSCEQNLNHDAMYWYRQDPGQGLRLIYYSQIVNDFQKGDIAEGYSVSREKKESFPLTVTSAQKNPTAFYLCASSIWTGTYEQYFGPGTRLTVT.

In this sample, this clonotype turned up a few times. V gene TRBV20-1 combines with J gene TRBJ2-7; a possible D gene is TRBD1 (5 bases). Germline V gives CDR1 DFQATT, CDR2 SNEGSKA (reference sequence). V lost 3 bases to trimming and J lost 5 bases, with 14 bases between them. The length of the CDR3 is 13 residues. This CDR3 reads CSASSPGMDEQYF. The CDR3, as DNA: TGCAGTGCTAGCAGTCCAGGGATGGACGAGCAGTACTTC.

This clonotype was detected a few times. This chain connects TRBV9 to TRBJ2-1, with TRBD2 matching 7 bases. V shed 4 bases, J shed 8 bases, and the junction held 9 bases outside the gene matches. Germline lookup yields CDR1 SGDLS and CDR2 YYNGEE. The CDR3 covers 14 residues. The CDR3 region is CASSSPGEGDEQFF. The CDR3 region has the DNA TGTGCCAGCAGCTCACCCGGGGAGGGCGATGAGCAGTTCTTC.

This clonotype occurred a few times. The chain recombines TRBV19 with TRBJ1-6; D gene uncertain. The germline gives CDR1 LNHDA, CDR2 SQIVND (reference sequence). The V end lost 8 bases, the J end lost 8 bases, and 22 bases lay between the germline ends. The CDR3 loop spans 16 amino acids. The CDR3 spells CASGPTGEGTDSPLHF. The CDR3 nucleotides read TGTGCCAGTGGCCCCACCGGGGAGGGTACGGATTCACCCCTCCACTTT.

This clonotype was seen only a few times. This chain uses TRBV29-1 with TRBJ2-7; D is possibly TRBD1 (5 bases). Germline lookup yields CDR1 SQVTM and CDR2 ANQGSEA. The CDR3 is 12 amino acids. With 5 bases removed from V and 3 bases from J, the gap between germline ends came to 11 bases. In nucleotides, the CDR3 is TGCAGCGTTTCGACAGATTTCTACGAGCAGTACTTC. Translation gives CSVSTDFYEQYF.

The chain combines TRBV4-2 with TRBJ1-2; D not resolved. CDR1 and CDR2 from the germline V gene are LGHNA and YNFKEQ. Trimming stripped 1 base from V and 1 base from J, with 13 bases between. There are 16 residues in the CDR3. The CDR3 DNA reads as TGTGCCAGCAGCCAAGCCAGGACCCAAAGTAACTATGGCTACACCTTC. Amino acid sequence: CASSQARTQSNYGYTF.

A note on this clonotype: This likely comes from a read error, as the CDR3 has no conserved phenylalanine or tryptophan at its end. The V call is TRBV7-9, the J call TRBJ2-3, with D possibly TRBD2 on 6 matching bases. Germline values: CDR1 SEHNR, CDR2 FQNEAQ (reference sequence). CDR3 length: 15 amino acids. V lost 6 bases and J 4 bases, leaving 17 bases between the germline ends. In DNA, the CDR3 is TGTGCCAGCAGTCCCCGGGGGATGCAGGCAGATACGCAGTATTCT. As protein: CASSPRGMQADTQYS.

The chain employs TRBV9 and TRBJ2-1, with 9 bases fitting TRBD2. CDR3 size: 13 residues. CDR1 is SGDLS and CDR2 is YYNGEE in the germline V gene. V gave up 2 bases and J gave up 9 bases; unmatched junction bases: 3. In DNA, the CDR3 is TGTGCCAGCAGCGTGAGCGGGAGGAGTGAGCAGTTCTTC. Protein: CASSVSGRSEQFF.

This clonotype appeared a few times. This chain uses TRBV29-1 with TRBJ2-3; 7 nucleotides align to TRBD1. The CDR3 sequence is 14 residues long. The germline V gene has CDR1 SQVTM and CDR2 ANQGSEA. V gave up 7 bases and J gave up 1 base; unmatched junction bases: 8. The CDR3 sequence is CSASPGGGTDTQYF. CDR3 bases: TGCAGCGCTTCTCCAGGGGGAGGCACAGATACGCAGTATTTT.

CDR3 in amino acids: CASSLYFSANTGELFF. CDR3 in DNA: TGTGCCAGCAGCTTGTATTTTTCCGCGAACACCGGGGAGCTGTTTTTT. V and J are TRBV5-5 and TRBJ2-2; D is ambiguous. The CDR3 loop spans 16 amino acids. CDR1 is SGHKS and CDR2 is YYEKEE in the germline V gene (reference sequence). Deletions cut 1 base from V and 0 bases from J, with 10 bases between.

This clonotype occurred a few times. The V gene is TRBV28, the J gene TRBJ2-1, with 7 bases matching TRBD2. Germline CDR1 reads MDHEN; CDR2 reads SYDVKM. V lost 6 bases to trimming and J lost 0 bases; unmatched junction nucleotides: 5. This CDR3 has 15 amino acids. This CDR3 is CASRSGGSSYNEQFF. The CDR3, as DNA: TGTGCCAGCAGATCAGGCGGGAGCTCCTACAATGAGCAGTTCTTC. Complete variable domain (other parts from reference TRBV28 and TRBJ2-1): DVKVTQSSRYLVKRTGEKVFLECVQDMDHENMFWYRQDPGLGLRLIYFSYDVKMKEKGDIPEGYSVSREKKERFSLILESASTNQTSMYLCASRSGGSSYNEQFFGPGTRLTVL.

This chain links TRBV20-1 with TRBJ2-5; a weak D match, TRBD2 (6 bases). The V and J ends lost 3 bases and 6 bases respectively, with 14 bases between them. The length of the CDR3 is 13 residues. CDR1 and CDR2 from the germline V gene are DFQATT and SNEGSKA (reference sequence). The CDR3 coding sequence is TGCAGTGCTAGTGTTCTAGCGTTGAAGACCCAGTACTTC. Protein sequence: CSASVLALKTQYF.

This chain links TRBV20-1 with TRBJ2-5, with 7 bases aligning to TRBD1. The CDR3 is 15 residues long. With V trimmed by 3 bases and J by 1 base, 8 bases remained unmatched. In germline, CDR1 is DFQATT, CDR2 SNEGSKA (reference sequence). As DNA, the CDR3 is TGCAGTGCTAGTCCCCCCAACAGGGGCCAAGAGACCCAGTACTTC. Encoded protein: CSASPPNRGQETQYF.

This rearrangement joins TRBV20-1 to TRBJ1-2, with D maybe TRBD1 (5 bases). CDR1 is DFQATT and CDR2 is SNEGSKA in the germline V gene (reference sequence). Trimming left V 0 bases short and J 8 bases short, with 16 bases between. This CDR3 is 14 amino acids long. For the CDR3, the DNA is TGCAGTGCTAGAGATCGGGACCTCCCTCGCGGCTACACCTTC. This translates into CSARDRDLPRGYTF.

The rearrangement joins TRBV6-6 to TRBJ2-7, with 8 positions matching TRBD2. The germline V gene has CDR1 MNHNY and CDR2 SVGAGI (reference sequence). This CDR3 comprises 14 residues. The junction had 8 bases not matched to a gene; V was cut back by 6 bases and J by 4 bases. The CDR3 region has the DNA TGTGCCAGCAGATATAGCGGGAATAGGTACGAGCAGTACTTC. Translation gives CASRYSGNRYEQYF.

This clonotype was counted a few times. V usage is TRBV27 and J usage is TRBJ1-2; TRBD1 aligns across 8 bases. V trimming: 6 bases; J trimming: 7 bases; junction bases outside the gene matches: 10. The length of the CDR3 is 14 residues. Germline V gene lookup returns CDR1 MNHEY and CDR2 SMNVEV (reference sequence). CDR3 amino acids: CASRPQGAVIGYTF. Written as DNA, the CDR3 is TGTGCCAGCAGGCCGCAGGGGGCGGTCATTGGCTACACCTTC.

This clonotype showed up just a few times. The V call is TRBV12-3 or TRBV12-4, the J call TRBJ1-3; D might be TRBD1 (6 bases). The CDR3 consists of 13 residues. The V gene lost 6 bases and the J gene lost 2 bases, with 8 bases spanning the gap. This CDR3 reads CASRWTAGNTIYF. Written as DNA, the CDR3 is TGTGCCAGCAGGTGGACAGCTGGAAACACCATATATTTT.

This chain uses TRBV7-2 with TRBJ1-2; 10 nucleotides match TRBD1. CDR3 length: 13 amino acids. The ends lost 5 bases at V and 8 bases at J; junction bases unmatched: 5. Germline V gene data show CDR1 as SGHTA and CDR2 as FQGNSA. CDR3 bases: TGTGCCAGCAGCCCGAGGGACAGGGGAGGCTACACCTTC. Its protein product is CASSPRDRGGYTF.

The chain employs TRBV7-6 and TRBJ2-1; no reliable D call. The ends were cut back, 3 bases at V and 4 bases at J, with 13 bases in the middle. The CDR3 has 15 amino acids. Germline CDR1 and CDR2: SGHVS and FNYEAQ. The CDR3, as DNA: TGTGCCAGCAGCTTCGGAGCCGACCCTTACAATGAGCAGTTCTTC. As protein: CASSFGADPYNEQFF.

V and J are TRBV10-2 and TRBJ2-7; no definite D call. The germline CDR1 and CDR2 sequences are WSHSY and SAAADI. Trimming left V 3 bases short and J 3 bases short, with 6 bases between. The CDR3 totals 12 residues. In DNA, the CDR3 is TGCGCCAGCAGTGACATATACTACGAGCAGTACTTC. Translated: CASSDIYYEQYF.